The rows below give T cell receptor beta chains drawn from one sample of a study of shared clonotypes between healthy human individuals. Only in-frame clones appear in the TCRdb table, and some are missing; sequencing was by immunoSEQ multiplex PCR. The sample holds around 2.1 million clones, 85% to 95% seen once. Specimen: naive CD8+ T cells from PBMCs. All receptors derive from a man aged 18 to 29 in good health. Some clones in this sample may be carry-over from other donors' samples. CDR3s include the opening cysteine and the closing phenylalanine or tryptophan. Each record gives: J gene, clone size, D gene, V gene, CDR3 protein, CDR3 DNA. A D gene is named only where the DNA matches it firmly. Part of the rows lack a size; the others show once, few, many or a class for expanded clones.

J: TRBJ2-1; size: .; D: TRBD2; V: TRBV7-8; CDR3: CASSYPVGGRSYNEQFF; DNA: TGTGCCAGCAGCTACCCTGTGGGCGGGAGGAGCTACAATGAGCAGTTCTTC
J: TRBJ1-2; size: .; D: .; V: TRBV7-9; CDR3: CASSLDGVRSYTF; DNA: TGTGCCAGCAGCTTAGATGGGGTGAGGAGCTACACCTTC
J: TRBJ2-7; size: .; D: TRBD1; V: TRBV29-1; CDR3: CSVGTGPYEQYF; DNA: TGCAGCGTCGGGACAGGGCCCTACGAGCAGTACTTC
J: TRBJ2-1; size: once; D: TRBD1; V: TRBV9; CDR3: CASSAGTGTDHNEQFF; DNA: TGTGCCAGCAGCGCGGGGACCGGGACAGATCACAATGAGCAGTTCTTC
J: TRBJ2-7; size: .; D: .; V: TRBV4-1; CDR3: CASSQEQGPYEQYF; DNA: TGCGCCAGCAGCCAAGAGCAGGGGCCCTACGAGCAGTACTTC
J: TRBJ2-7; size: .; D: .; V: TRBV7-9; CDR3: CASSLVSPGPYEQYF; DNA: TGTGCCAGCAGCTTAGTGTCGCCAGGTCCCTACGAGCAGTACTTC
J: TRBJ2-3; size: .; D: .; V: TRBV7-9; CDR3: CASSLADGTSSTDTQYF; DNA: TGTGCCAGCAGCTTAGCGGATGGCACGTCTAGCACAGATACGCAGTATTTT
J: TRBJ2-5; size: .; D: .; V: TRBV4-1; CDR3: CASSQEGGAIETQYF; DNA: TGCGCCAGCAGCCAAGAGGGTGGTGCCATAGAGACCCAGTACTTC
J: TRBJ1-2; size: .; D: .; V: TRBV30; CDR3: CALSTGGPYGYTF; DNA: TGTGCACTCTCTACCGGGGGTCCCTATGGCTACACCTTC
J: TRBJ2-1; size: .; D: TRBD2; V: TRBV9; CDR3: CASSPGLANEQFF; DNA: TGTGCCAGCAGCCCTGGACTAGCCAATGAGCAGTTCTTC
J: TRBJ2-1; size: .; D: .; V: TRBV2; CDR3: CASSEGKMSYNEQFF; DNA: TGTGCCAGCAGTGAGGGTAAGATGAGCTACAATGAGCAGTTCTTC
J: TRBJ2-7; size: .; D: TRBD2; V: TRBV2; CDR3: CASRAVGRGRGYEQYF; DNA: TGTGCCAGCAGGGCTGTCGGTCGCGGGAGAGGGTACGAGCAGTACTTC
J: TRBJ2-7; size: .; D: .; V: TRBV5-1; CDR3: CASSLLQGAEQYF; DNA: TGCGCCAGCAGCCTGCTTCAGGGCGCCGAGCAGTACTTC
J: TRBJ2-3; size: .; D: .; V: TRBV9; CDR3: CASSVAVEVRTDTQYF; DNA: TGTGCCAGCAGCGTAGCGGTGGAAGTCCGCACAGATACGCAGTATTTT
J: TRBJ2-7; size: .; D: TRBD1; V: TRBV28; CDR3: CASSYRPGQASYEQYF; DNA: TGTGCCAGCAGTTACCGACCGGGACAGGCCTCCTACGAGCAGTACTTC
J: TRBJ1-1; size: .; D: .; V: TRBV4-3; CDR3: CASSQGLALNTEAFF; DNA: TGCGCCAGCAGTCAAGGTCTCGCTTTGAACACTGAAGCTTTCTTT
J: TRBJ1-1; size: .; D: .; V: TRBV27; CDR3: CASSLAPSVNTEAFF; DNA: TGTGCCAGCAGTTTAGCCCCGTCGGTGAACACTGAAGCTTTCTTT
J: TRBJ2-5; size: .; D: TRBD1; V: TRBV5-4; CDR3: CASSLEQGDGETQYF; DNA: TGTGCCAGCAGCTTGGAACAGGGGGATGGGGAGACCCAGTACTTC
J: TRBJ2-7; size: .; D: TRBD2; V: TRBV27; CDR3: CASSPRGGRTTYEQYF; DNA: TGTGCCAGCAGTCCCCGCGGCGGGAGGACTACCTACGAGCAGTACTTC
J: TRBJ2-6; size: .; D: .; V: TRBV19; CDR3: CASSISSSGANVLTF; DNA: TGTGCCAGTAGTATCTCCTCCTCTGGGGCCAACGTCCTGACTTTC
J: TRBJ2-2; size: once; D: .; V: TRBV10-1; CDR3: CASSDTSTGELFF; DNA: TGCGCCAGCAGTGATACCAGCACCGGGGAGCTGTTTTTT
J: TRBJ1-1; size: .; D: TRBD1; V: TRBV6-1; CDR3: CASRSPHRGTEAFF; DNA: TGTGCCAGCAGGAGTCCCCACAGGGGCACTGAAGCTTTCTTT
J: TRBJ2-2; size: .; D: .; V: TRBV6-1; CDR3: CASSEADPMAGELFF; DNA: TGTGCCAGCAGTGAAGCCGACCCTATGGCCGGGGAGCTGTTTTTT
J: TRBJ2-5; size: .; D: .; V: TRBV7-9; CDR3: CASSFSPEGTQYF; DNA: TGTGCCAGCAGCTTCAGCCCGGAGGGGACCCAGTACTTC
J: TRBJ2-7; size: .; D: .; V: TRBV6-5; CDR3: CASMPGLTSSYEQYF; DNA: TGTGCCAGCATGCCCGGACTTACAAGCTCCTACGAGCAGTACTTC
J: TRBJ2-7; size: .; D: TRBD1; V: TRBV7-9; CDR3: CASSRSTTGIPYEQYF; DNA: TGTGCCAGCAGTCGATCCACGACAGGGATCCCCTACGAGCAGTACTTC
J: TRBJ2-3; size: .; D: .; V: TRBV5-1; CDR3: CASSLGRELDTQYF; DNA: TGCGCCAGCAGCTTGGGCAGGGAGCTAGATACGCAGTATTTT
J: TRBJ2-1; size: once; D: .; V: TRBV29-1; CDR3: CSVEPLGRYYNEQFF; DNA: TGCAGCGTTGAGCCACTCGGACGTTACTACAATGAGCAGTTCTTC
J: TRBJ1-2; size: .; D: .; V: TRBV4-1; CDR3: CASSQDRSRLGGYTF; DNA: TGCGCCAGCAGCCAAGACCGGAGCAGGTTGGGAGGCTACACCTTC
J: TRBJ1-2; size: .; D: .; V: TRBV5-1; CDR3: CASSLSADGYTF; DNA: TGCGCCAGCAGTTTGTCAGCAGATGGCTACACCTTC
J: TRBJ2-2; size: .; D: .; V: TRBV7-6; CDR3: CASSSKTGPTGELFF; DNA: TGTGCCAGCAGCTCTAAGACAGGTCCCACCGGGGAGCTGTTTTTT